Each of the 18 T cell receptor beta chains below was sequenced from the same sample in a study of T-cell memory formation after mild COVID-19. A single record per CDR3 protein comes from TCRdb applying MiXCR to the 5' RACE reads. This sample has 250,000 to 300,000 distinct CDR3 sequences; roughly 15% occur once, and the top ten carry around 23%. Sample: PBMCs or a T cell subset sorted from them (not recorded which). The receptor source for this set is a man younger than 35 who had mild COVID-19 (a few samples of this study predate the infection). Cell type and time point are not known.

In its sample, this clonotype was seen once. The V and J genes are TRBV4-3 and TRBJ2-2; possible D gene TRBD1, 6 bases. CDR1 LGHNA and CDR2 YSLEER come from the germline V gene. CDR3 length: 15 residues. V shed 3 bases and J shed 1 base, with 9 bases lying between them. The chain's CDR3 is CASSQGTLNTGELFF. The CDR3 DNA reads TGCGCCAGCAGCCAGGGGACATTGAACACCGGGGAGCTGTTTTTT.

This clonotype was seen more than once but under ten times. V gene TRBV2 combines with J gene TRBJ2-5; 8 bases agree with TRBD2. V shed 8 bases, J shed 10 bases, and the junction held 9 bases outside the gene matches. Germline CDR1 is SNHLY and CDR2 is FYNNEI. This CDR3 is built from 12 residues. The CDR3 coding sequence is TGTGCCAGCCACCCTAGCGGGTTCATCCAGTACTTC. It translates to CASHPSGFIQYF.

This chain uses TRBV6-1 with TRBJ1-2; perhaps TRBD1 as D (6 bases). CDR1 and CDR2 from the germline V gene are MNHNS and SASEGT. The V end was cut by 6 bases, the J end by 4 bases, with 18 bases between. The CDR3 consists of 15 residues. The CDR3 region has the DNA TGTGCCAGCAGAAGGACAGTAGGCCCTGCCTATGGCTACACCTTC. Translated: CASRRTVGPAYGYTF.

This clonotype was seen ten or more times. V gene TRBV12-3 or TRBV12-4 combines with J gene TRBJ1-1; D gene uncertain. Between the trimmed V and J ends, which lost 7 bases and 1 base, there was a span of 4 bases. CDR3 length: 11 residues. CDR3 in amino acids: CASTENTEAFF. As DNA, the CDR3 is TGTGCCAGCACCGAGAACACTGAAGCTTTCTTT.

The rearrangement joins TRBV5-1 to TRBJ1-1; 8 bases are shared with TRBD1. Germline V gene lookup returns CDR1 SGHRS and CDR2 YFSETQ. V dropped 4 bases and J dropped 11; count of bases not matched to a gene: 13. This CDR3 has 14 residues. CDR3 nucleotides: TGCGCCAGCAGCGTGGATGGGACAGGAGGTTCGGCTTTCTTT. Translated, it gives CASSVDGTGGSAFF. The entire variable domain, with the rest obtained from reference TRBV5-1 and TRBJ1-1, is as follows: KAGVTQTPRYLIKTRGQQVTLSCSPISGHRSVSWYQQTPGQGLQFLFEYFSETQRNKGNFPGRFSGRQFSNSRSEMNVSTLELGDSALYLCASSVDGTGGSAFFGQGTRLTVV.

This clonotype was detected many times. This rearrangement joins TRBV5-1 to TRBJ2-1; D is undetermined. Germline CDR1 is SGHRS and CDR2 is YFSETQ. The V gene lost 4 bases and the J gene lost 3 bases, with 5 bases spanning the gap. The CDR3 consists of 12 residues. The CDR3 DNA reads TGCGCCAGCAGCCAGAACTACAATGAGCAGTTCTTC. It is translated as CASSQNYNEQFF.

This chain uses TRBV12-3 or TRBV12-4 with TRBJ2-7, with 16 nucleotides matching TRBD2. This CDR3 comprises 19 residues. V was clipped by 1 base and J by 5 bases; unmatched bases: 11. The CDR3 DNA sequence: TGTGCCAGCAGTTTAGTAGCCGGGACTAGCGGGGGGGCCTACCACGAGCAGTACTTC. Amino acid sequence: CASSLVAGTSGGAYHEQYF.

The V call is TRBV6-5, the J call TRBJ1-1, with 8 bases matching TRBD1. The CDR3 sequence is 16 residues long. With V trimmed by 4 bases and J by 0 bases, 7 bases remained unmatched. Germline loops: CDR1 MNHEY, CDR2 SVGAGI. The CDR3 DNA reads TGTGCCAGCAGTTTCCGACAGGGGCTTATGAACACTGAAGCTTTCTTT. Its translation: CASSFRQGLMNTEAFF.

This clonotype was seen only a few times. The V gene is TRBV12-3 or TRBV12-4, the J gene TRBJ2-7; D unresolved. Trimming removed 1 base from V and 1 base from J, with 11 bases in between. There are 15 residues in the CDR3. In DNA form, the CDR3 reads TGTGCCAGCAGTTTAGGCCCGTTTGGGTCCTACGAGCAGTACTTC. Translation gives CASSLGPFGSYEQYF.

This clonotype appeared a few times. This chain joins TRBV7-2 and TRBJ2-7; D is possibly TRBD2 (5 bases). The CDR3 sequence is 13 residues long. Deletions cut 5 bases from V and 5 bases from J, with 13 bases between. Germline assignment: CDR1 SGHTA and CDR2 FQGNSA. The CDR3 region is CASSANSGDEQYF. CDR3 DNA: TGTGCCAGCAGCGCTAACTCCGGGGACGAGCAGTACTTC.

The DNA of the CDR3 is TGTGCCAGCAGTATATACTGGGGACAAGAGACCCAGTACTTC. This encodes CASSIYWGQETQYF. The chain joins TRBV12-3 or TRBV12-4 to TRBJ2-5; D ambiguous. Between the trimmed V and J ends, which lost 5 bases and 2 bases, there was a span of 12 bases. The CDR3 runs to 14 residues.

Many counts were recorded for this clonotype. This rearrangement joins TRBV5-1 to TRBJ2-5, with D unresolved. Looked up from germline, CDR1 is SGHRS and CDR2 is YFSETQ. The CDR3 loop spans 14 amino acids. The germline V and J ends were trimmed by 0 bases and 3 bases, with 9 bases remaining between them. The CDR3 bases are TGCGCCAGCAGCTTGGCCAGGAGAGAAGAGACCCAGTACTTC. This translates into CASSLARREETQYF.

This chain connects TRBV6-6 to TRBJ1-2; D uncertain. Germline CDR1 MNHNY, CDR2 SVGAGI (reference sequence). The CDR3 runs to 11 residues. Trimming stripped 0 bases from V and 7 bases from J, with 3 bases between. The CDR3 sequence is CASSYSVGYTF. CDR3 in DNA: TGTGCCAGCAGTTACTCAGTTGGCTACACCTTC.

The V gene is TRBV20-1, the J gene TRBJ2-7; 8 bases match TRBD1. The germline V gene has CDR1 DFQATT and CDR2 SNEGSKA (reference sequence). This CDR3 has 14 residues. With V trimmed by 0 bases and J by 10 bases, 11 bases remained unmatched. CDR3 protein: CSARDITGGSFQYV. CDR3 DNA sequence: TGCAGTGCTAGAGATATCACAGGGGGGTCGTTTCAGTACGTC.

V usage is TRBV28 and J usage is TRBJ1-5; D unclear. The CDR3 spans 13 residues. V gave up 3 bases and J gave up 5 bases, with 8 bases separating them. Germline V gene lookup returns CDR1 MDHEN and CDR2 SYDVKM. The CDR3 nucleotides are TGTGCCAGCAGTTTGACCGCACATCAGCCCCAGCATTTT. Its protein is CASSLTAHQPQHF.

The chain employs TRBV11-2 and TRBJ1-4; D is unresolved. Germline lookup yields CDR1 SGHAT and CDR2 FQNNGV. The CDR3 loop spans 13 amino acids. Trimming stripped 0 bases from V and 8 bases from J, with 7 bases between. In nucleotides, the CDR3 is TGTGCCAGCAGCTTAGATGTGGGAGAAAAACTGTTTTTT. It translates to CASSLDVGEKLFF.

This clonotype was picked up a small number of times. The chain links TRBV29-1 to TRBJ2-2; D may be TRBD2 (5 bases). The CDR3 is 14 residues long. In germline, CDR1 is SQVTM, CDR2 ANQGSEA. Trimming shortened V by 3 bases and J by 4 bases, and 12 bases separated the two germline ends. The CDR3 region has the DNA TGCAGCGTTGACGGGGTTCGTGGCACCGGGGAGCTGTTTTTT. This sequence encodes CSVDGVRGTGELFF.

The chain joins TRBV15 to TRBJ1-4; D is possibly TRBD1 (5 bases). The CDR3 loop spans 16 amino acids. V was clipped by 3 bases and J by 7 bases, with 18 bases between them. Germline CDR1 is LNHNV and CDR2 is YYDKDF (reference sequence). For the CDR3, the DNA is TGTGCCACCAGCAGTCCTGAGATACCGGGGGGTGAAAAACTGTTTTTT. This sequence encodes CATSSPEIPGGEKLFF.